This TCR beta chain was retrieved from a study of T-cell reconstitution after alpha-beta-depleted transplantation in children. Preparation of the TCRbeta library used unique molecular identifiers. TCRdb re-called the PCR reads with MiXCR, one entry per CDR3 protein. In the table there are some 220,000 distinct CDR3 sequences, approximately 11% of which are singletons. Concerning this clonotype: This may come from a read error, since a much larger clone is one base off.

Germline V gene lookup returns CDR1 KGHSH and CDR2 LQKENI. This CDR3 spans 13 amino acids. V and J are TRBV18 and TRBJ1-1; no firm D call. The receptor was derived from a child under two years old with acute myeloid leukemia, due to receive a stem cell transplant. The sequenced sample was PBMCs, obtained before TCRalphabeta/CD19-depleted stem cell transplant. The CDR3 region has the DNA TGTGCCAACTCACCCAAGGGGAACACTGAAGCTTTCTTT. It translates to CANSPKGNTEAFF.